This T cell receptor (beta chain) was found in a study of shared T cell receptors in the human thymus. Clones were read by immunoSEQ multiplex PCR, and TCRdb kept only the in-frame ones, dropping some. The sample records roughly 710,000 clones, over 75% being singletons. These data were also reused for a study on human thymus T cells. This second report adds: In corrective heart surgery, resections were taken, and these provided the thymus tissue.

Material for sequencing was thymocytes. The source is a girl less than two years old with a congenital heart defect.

As DNA, the CDR3 is TGCGCCAGCAGCCAACACTCTGGGACAGGGGGTTGGGACACCGGGGAGCTGTTTTTT. Residues: CASSQHSGTGGWDTGELFF. The V gene is TRBV4-3, the J gene TRBJ2-2, with 11 bases identical to TRBD1. The germline V gene has CDR1 LGHNA and CDR2 YSLEER. The CDR3 sequence is 19 residues long. J gave up 3 bases and V 2 bases, and 11 bases lay outside the gene matches.